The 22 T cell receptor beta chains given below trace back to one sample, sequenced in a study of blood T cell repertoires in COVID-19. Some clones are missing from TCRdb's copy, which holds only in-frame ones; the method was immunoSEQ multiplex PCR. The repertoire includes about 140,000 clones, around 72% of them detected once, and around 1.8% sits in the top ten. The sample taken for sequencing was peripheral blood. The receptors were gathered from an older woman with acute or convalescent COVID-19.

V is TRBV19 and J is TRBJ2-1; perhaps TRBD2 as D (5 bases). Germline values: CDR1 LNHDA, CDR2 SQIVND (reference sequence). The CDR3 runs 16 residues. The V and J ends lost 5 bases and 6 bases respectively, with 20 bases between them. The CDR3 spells CASSYILSRDGNEQFF. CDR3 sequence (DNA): TGTGCCAGTAGTTATATTCTTAGCCGGGATGGCAATGAGCAGTTCTTC.

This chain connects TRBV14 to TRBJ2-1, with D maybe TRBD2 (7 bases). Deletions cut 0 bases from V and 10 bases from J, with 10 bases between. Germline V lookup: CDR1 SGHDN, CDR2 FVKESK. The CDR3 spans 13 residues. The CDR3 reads CASSQDRGGEQFF. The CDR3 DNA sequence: TGTGCCAGCAGCCAAGATAGGGGGGGAGAGCAGTTCTTC.

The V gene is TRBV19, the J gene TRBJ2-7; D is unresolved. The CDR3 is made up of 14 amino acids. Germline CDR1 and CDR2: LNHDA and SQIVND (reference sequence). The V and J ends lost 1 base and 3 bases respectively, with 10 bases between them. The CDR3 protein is CASSIGGEVYEQYF. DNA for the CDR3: TGTGCCAGTAGTATAGGTGGTGAGGTCTACGAGCAGTACTTC.

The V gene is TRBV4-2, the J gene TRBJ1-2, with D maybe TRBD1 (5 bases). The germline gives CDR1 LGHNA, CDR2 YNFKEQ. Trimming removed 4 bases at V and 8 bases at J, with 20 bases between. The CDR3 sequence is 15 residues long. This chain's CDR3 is CASSPRGRGGKGYTF. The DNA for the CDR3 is TGTGCCAGCAGCCCCCGCGGGAGGGGCGGAAAGGGCTACACCTTC.

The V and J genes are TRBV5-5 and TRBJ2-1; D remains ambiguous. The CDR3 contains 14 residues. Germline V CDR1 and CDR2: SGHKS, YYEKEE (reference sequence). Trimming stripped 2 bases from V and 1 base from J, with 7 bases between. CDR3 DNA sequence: TGTGCCAGCAGCTTACGAGATTCCTACAATGAGCAGTTCTTC. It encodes CASSLRDSYNEQFF.

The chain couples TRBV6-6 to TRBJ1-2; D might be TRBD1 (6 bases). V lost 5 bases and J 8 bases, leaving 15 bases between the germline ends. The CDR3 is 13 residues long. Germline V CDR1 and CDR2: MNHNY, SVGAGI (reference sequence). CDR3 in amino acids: CASSLTGGYGYTF. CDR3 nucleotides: TGTGCCAGCAGTCTGACAGGAGGCTACGGCTACACCTTC.

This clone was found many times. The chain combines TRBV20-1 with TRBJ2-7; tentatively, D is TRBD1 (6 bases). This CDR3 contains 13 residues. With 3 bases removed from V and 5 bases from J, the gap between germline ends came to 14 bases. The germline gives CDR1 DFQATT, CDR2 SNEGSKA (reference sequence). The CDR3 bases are TGCAGTGCTAGTATCCAGGGGCCGAACGAGCAGTACTTC. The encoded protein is CSASIQGPNEQYF.

The CDR3 protein is CASSLVVGSLQTLHF. CDR3 nucleotide sequence: TGTGCCAGCAGCTTAGTTGTGGGCAGCCTTCAAACCCTCCACTTT. The V gene is TRBV11-2, the J gene TRBJ1-6; no reliable D call. This CDR3 has 15 residues. Germline V gene data show CDR1 as SGHAT and CDR2 as FQNNGV. Trimming stripped 1 base from V and 14 bases from J, with 18 bases between.

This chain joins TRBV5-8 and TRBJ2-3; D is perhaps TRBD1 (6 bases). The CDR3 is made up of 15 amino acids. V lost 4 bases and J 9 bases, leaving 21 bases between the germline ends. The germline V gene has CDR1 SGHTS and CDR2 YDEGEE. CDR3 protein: CASSRQGGHHRTQYF. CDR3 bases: TGTGCCAGCAGCCGACAAGGGGGTCACCATAGGACGCAGTATTTT. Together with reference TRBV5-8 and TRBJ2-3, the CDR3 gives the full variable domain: EAGVTQSPTHLIKTRGQQATLRCSPISGHTSVYWYQQALGLGLQFLLWYDEGEERNRGNFPPRFSGRQFPNYSSELNVNALELEDSALYLCASSRQGGHHRTQYFGPGTRLTVL.

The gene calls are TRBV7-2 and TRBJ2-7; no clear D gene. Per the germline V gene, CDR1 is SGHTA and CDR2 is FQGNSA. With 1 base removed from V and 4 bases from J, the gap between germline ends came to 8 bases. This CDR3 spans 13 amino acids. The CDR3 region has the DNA TGTGCCAGCAGCTTAGTAAGCACTTACGAGCAGTACTTC. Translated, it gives CASSLVSTYEQYF.

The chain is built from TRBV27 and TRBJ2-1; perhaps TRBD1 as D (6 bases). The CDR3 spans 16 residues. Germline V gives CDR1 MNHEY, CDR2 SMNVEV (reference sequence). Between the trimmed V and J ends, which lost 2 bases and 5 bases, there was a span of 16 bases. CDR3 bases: TGTGCCAGCAGTTTAAGGGGGTGGCGAGCGGACAATGAGCAGTTCTTC. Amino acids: CASSLRGWRADNEQFF.

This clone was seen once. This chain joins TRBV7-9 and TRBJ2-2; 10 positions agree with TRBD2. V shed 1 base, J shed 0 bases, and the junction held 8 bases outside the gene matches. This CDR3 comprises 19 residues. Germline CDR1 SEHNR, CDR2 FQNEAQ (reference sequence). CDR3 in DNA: TGTGCCAGCAGCTTAGTTAGACTAGCGGGCCTCGCGAACACCGGGGAGCTGTTTTTT. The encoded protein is CASSLVRLAGLANTGELFF.

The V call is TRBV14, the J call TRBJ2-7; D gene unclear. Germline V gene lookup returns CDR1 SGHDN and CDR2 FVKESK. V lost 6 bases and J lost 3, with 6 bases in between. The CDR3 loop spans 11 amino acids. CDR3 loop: CASSSSYEQYF. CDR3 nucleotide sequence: TGTGCCAGCAGTTCTAGCTACGAGCAGTACTTC.

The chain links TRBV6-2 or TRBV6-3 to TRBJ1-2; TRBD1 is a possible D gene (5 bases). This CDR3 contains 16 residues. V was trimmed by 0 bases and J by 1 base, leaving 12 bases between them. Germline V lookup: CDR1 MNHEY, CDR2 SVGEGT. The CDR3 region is CASSYSRGEVNYGYTF. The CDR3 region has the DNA TGTGCCAGCAGTTACTCCCGGGGGGAGGTTAACTATGGCTACACCTTC.

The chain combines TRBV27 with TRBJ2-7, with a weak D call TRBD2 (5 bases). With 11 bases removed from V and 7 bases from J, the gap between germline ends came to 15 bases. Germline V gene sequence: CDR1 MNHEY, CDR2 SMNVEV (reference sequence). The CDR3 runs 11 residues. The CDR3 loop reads CASRGLLEQYF. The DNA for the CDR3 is TGTGCCTCCCGCGGGCTCTTGGAGCAGTACTTC.

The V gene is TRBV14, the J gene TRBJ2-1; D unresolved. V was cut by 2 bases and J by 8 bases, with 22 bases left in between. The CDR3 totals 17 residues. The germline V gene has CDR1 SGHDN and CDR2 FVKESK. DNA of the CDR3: TGTGCCAGCAGCCAAAATATCCGTACAATCCGATCCGATGAGCAGTTCTTC. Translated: CASSQNIRTIRSDEQFF.

CDR3 residues: CASSLLAGVPNEQYF. The CDR3 bases are TGTGCCAGCAGCTTACTAGCGGGAGTTCCCAACGAGCAGTACTTC. The chain uses TRBV7-2 and TRBJ2-7; 10 bases agree with TRBD2. Trimming cost V 2 bases and J 5 bases; bases outside gene matches: 6. This CDR3 is built from 15 residues. In germline, CDR1 is SGHTA, CDR2 FQGNSA. The variable domain in full, with the rest retrieved from reference TRBV7-2 and TRBJ2-7, is GAGVSQSPSNKVTEKGKDVELRCDPISGHTALYWYRQSLGQGLEFLIYFQGNSAPDKSGLPSDRFSAERTGGSVSTLTIQRTQQEDSAVYLCASSLLAGVPNEQYFGPGTRLTVT.

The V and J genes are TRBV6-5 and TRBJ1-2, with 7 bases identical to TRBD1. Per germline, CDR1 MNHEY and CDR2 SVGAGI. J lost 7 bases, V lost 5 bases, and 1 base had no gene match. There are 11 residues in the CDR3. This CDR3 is CASSRGLGYTF. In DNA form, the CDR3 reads TGTGCCAGCAGTAGGGGGCTTGGCTACACCTTC.

The CDR3 DNA reads TGTGCCAGCAGCTTATCCGACAGTCTCGGAGGGTCCTACAATGAGCAGTTCTTC. Amino acids: CASSLSDSLGGSYNEQFF. The chain recombines TRBV7-9 with TRBJ2-1; weak D call: TRBD2 (6 bases). The germline CDR1 and CDR2 sequences are SEHNR and FQNEAQ (reference sequence). Between the trimmed V and J ends, which lost 2 bases and 1 base, there was a span of 18 bases. This CDR3 is 18 amino acids long.

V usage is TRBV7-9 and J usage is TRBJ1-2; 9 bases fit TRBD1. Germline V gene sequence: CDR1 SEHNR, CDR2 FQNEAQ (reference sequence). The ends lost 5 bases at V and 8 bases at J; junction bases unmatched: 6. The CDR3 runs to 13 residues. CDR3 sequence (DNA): TGTGCCAGCAGCCTACAGGGGGCGCACGGCTACACCTTC. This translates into CASSLQGAHGYTF.

CDR3 sequence reads: CASTGDRFYNSPLHF. CDR3 sequence (DNA): TGTGCCAGCACTGGTGACAGGTTCTATAATTCACCCCTCCACTTT. The chain combines TRBV2 with TRBJ1-6; perhaps TRBD1 as D (6 bases). The V end was cut by 7 bases, the J end by 3 bases, with 13 bases between. The CDR3 consists of 15 residues. Germline V lookup: CDR1 SNHLY, CDR2 FYNNEI. The full variable domain, its missing parts supplied by reference TRBV2 and TRBJ1-6, is EPEVTQTPSHQVTQMGQEVILRCVPISNHLYFYWYRQILGQKVEFLVSFYNNEISEKSEIFDDQFSVERPDGSNFTLKIRSTKLEDSAMYFCASTGDRFYNSPLHFGNGTRLTVT.

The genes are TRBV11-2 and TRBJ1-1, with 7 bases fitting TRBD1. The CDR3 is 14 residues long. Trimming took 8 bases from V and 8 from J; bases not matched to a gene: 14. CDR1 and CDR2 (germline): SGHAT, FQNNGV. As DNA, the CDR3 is TGTGCCAGCCTAGGGTGGACAGGTCGGGAGGAAGCTTTCTTT. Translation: CASLGWTGREEAFF.